This T cell receptor (beta chain) was profiled in a study of cytomegalovirus exposure and HLA in healthy donors (dated by TCRdb to 2017 to 2019). Background for the entire study: An earlier analysis of roughly 570 of the donors reported around 280 Gb of sequence data and around 120 million unique TCR beta sequences obtained from roughly 170 million T cells. The study profiled the T cell repertoires of 666 subjects by immunosequencing and related them to cytomegalovirus serostatus. The aim of the study was to test whether cataloging public T cell receptors could identify signatures of past pathogen exposure. The later analysis used no new phenotypic data to find candidate immune exposures, relying instead on TCR beta sequences and their occurrence across donors. Alongside the repertoire data, information on donor age, sex, ethnicity and CMV serostatus was compiled. The number of donors typed differed by locus, with roughly 629-640 for A, B, C, DRB1 and DQB1, over 500 for DQA1, some 570 for DPA1, and over 400 for DPB1. In a later genetic analysis, genome-wide SNP genotypes for about three fifths of the roughly 670 donors were used, and that subset was treated as a discovery cohort. A later analysis re-examined previously published TCR beta repertoires from more than 600 donors and added high-resolution HLA genotyping to investigate patterns of TCR occurrence. In an earlier analysis of more than 550 of the donors, high-throughput TCR beta sequencing was used to judge whether each TCR beta V gene segment behaved as functional or pseudogenic. Among some 400 genotyped donors of the cohort, an average of around 250,000 unique TCR beta nucleotide sequences was sequenced per donor, of which roughly 17% were non-productive. Class I and class II HLA loci were covered by the typing at four-digit resolution. The study combined high-throughput TCR immunosequencing, statistical association of individual TCRs with disease status, and machine learning to predict cytomegalovirus infection status. Because of strong linkage in the cohort, roughly five DR-DQ haplotypes were treated as single units for association and clustering. Roughly 300 gigabases of sequencing data and tens of millions of unique TCR sequences were included in an early release covering roughly 600 HLA-typed donors. Besides the first cohort of around 670 subjects, a separate validation cohort made up of about 120 different subjects was used. All discovery cohort repertoires had been generated on a single sequencing platform. Of the 300 to 500 genotyped donors, approximately 80% were placed in the genetic ancestry cluster associated with self-reported Caucasian donors.

Overall study outcomes, separate from this receptor: A total of fewer than 200 TCR beta chains were listed by the study as associated with cytomegalovirus. A few of the identified cytomegalovirus-associated TCR beta chains were confirmed in vitro to be specific for cytomegalovirus antigens. When HLA alleles, especially DR and DQ, strongly co-occurred, attributing TCR associations to individual alleles was difficult. An earlier analysis of some 560 of the donors showed that most TCR beta V segments appeared in productive rearrangements either about 90% or about 30% of the time, which broadly matched IMGT annotations. The only immune exposure information available for the cohort was CMV serostatus. Some IMGT-functional V segments, including TRBV6-2 and TRBV6-3, could not be distinguished by the 87-base-pair reads and were therefore excluded. Around 16 rarely observed V segments, including chromosome 9 orphons, were excluded from the earlier analysis of 550 to 700 of the donors because counts were too low. Specific HLA alleles were associated with 16,951 TCR beta sequences at a false discovery rate of 0.05 in a later analysis. In both the original and validation cohorts, the classifier was reported to diagnose cytomegalovirus status with high specificity and sensitivity. Sequencing depth was assumed to be roughly uniform across donors in the presence/absence analyses, though that assumption may not hold. According to a later genetic analysis, donors in an Asian-associated ancestry cluster had fewer N-insertions in productive TCRs than the roughly 700-donor mean. According to a later analysis, most CMV-associated TCR beta chains appeared to be HLA-restricted, and the HLA associations seemed to be driven largely by CMV exposure. Linkage disequilibrium might explain the correlated functional status among segregating V segments, but an unknown experimental factor could not be excluded. According to a later analysis, TCR association rates differed among HLA loci, with DRB1 alleles showing the most associated TCRs and HLA-C alleles showing the fewest. Because HLA typing was missing for some donors at each locus, association tests included only the typed subset. Most TCR sequences were seen in very few donors, while some public TCRs were found in many individuals. A further reported finding was that TCR beta sequences accurately predicted the HLA-A and HLA-B alleles for most subjects in the first cohort. In this cohort, only TCR beta chains were sequenced, and detectable features were limited by the absence of alpha or paired-chain data. The authors suggested that the approach could potentially be extended to other disease states and immunological phenotypes. An association between a missense DCLRE1C variant and V-gene and J-gene trimming of TCR beta chains was found in a later genetic analysis and replicated in an independent cohort. Several of the top co-occurrence clusters appeared to be linked to parvovirus B19, influenza, CMV and Epstein-Barr virus, according to a later analysis. In a later analysis, HLA-associated TCR beta chains were found to be more clonally expanded and to have lower generation probabilities than equally common non-associated chains. A cluster of highly shared sequence variants was judged likely to be a technical artifact of the sequencing pipeline.

Trimming takes 1 base off V and 11 bases off J; junction bases not matched to a gene: 13. The CDR3 has 16 amino acids, counting the end cysteine and phenylalanine. Of the read, only the CDR3 DNA is kept; its 48 bases are in frame from base 1. The CDR1 and CDR2 encoded by the germline V gene are MGHRA and YSYEKL. The library was generated by the immunoSEQ multiplex PCR assay. For the multiplex PCR, a mixture combining 60 forward primers for TCR Vbeta segments and 13 reverse primers for TCR Jbeta segments was used. Amplification of the CDR3 region of rearranged TCR beta genes was performed with a multiplex PCR assay on genomic DNA. Amplified TCR beta libraries were sequenced as 87-base-pair reads on the Illumina HiSeq System. Under the source paper's analysis protocol: In a later analysis, tens of millions of unique TCR beta chains were counted across the roughly 610 repertoires, and approximately 11 million of these chains were shared by at least two donors. To remove PCR and sequencing errors, raw reads were error-corrected and collapsed into unique sequences using a nearest-neighbor algorithm that merged closely related sequences. CDR3 sequences were aligned to IMGT reference sequences to assign V, D and J gene segments. For a sequence to be retained, at least a six-nucleotide match to both a V gene segment and a J gene segment was required. Rearrangements were classified as productive when the CDR3 lacked stop codons and remained in frame with V and J, and all other rearrangements were classified as non-productive. CDR3 was defined by IMGT convention, running from the second conserved V-encoded cysteine to the conserved J-encoded phenylalanine. The earlier analysis of fewer than 700 of the donors excluded sequences that lacked an unambiguous match to a single V gene segment. An earlier analysis of 500 to 700 of the donors classified V segments as functional when productive rearrangements were above 56.7% and as segregating when the standard deviation between donors was above 5%. A statistical classification framework was built for diagnosing cytomegalovirus status from the catalog of TCR beta chain sequences. In a later analysis, V and J genes were assigned by comparing TCR nucleotide sequences against IMGT/GENE-DB human TR gene sequences. A later analysis assigned CDR3 sequences and most-parsimonious VDJ recombination scenarios with the TCRdist pipeline. In a later analysis, every TCR beta chain was defined by the combination of its CDR3 amino acid sequence and its V-gene family, and reads without a unique V-gene family were dropped. To address suspected cross-contamination and a sequencing artifact, a later analysis removed approximately 590 highly shared, low-generation-probability nucleotide sequences. In a later analysis, a clonal expansion index for each public chain was calculated from normalized within-repertoire ranks of inferred template counts. In a later analysis, generation probabilities were computed with a VDJ recombination model fitted to out-of-frame rearrangements, and the resulting probabilities were checked against IGoR. Hypergeometric tests were used in a later analysis to score TCR-TCR, TCR-HLA and TCR-CMV co-occurrence, with a repertoire-size bias correction applied to the TCR pairs. To estimate false discovery rates, a later analysis permuted the HLA or CMV assignments 20 times. In a later analysis, co-occurring TCRs were grouped using DBSCAN, with TCRdist sequence similarity added in when clustering inside HLA-allele-positive subsets. Repertoires with fewer than 30,000 or more than 120,000 public chains were left out of co-occurrence clustering, as were five repertoires with anomalous nucleotide sharing. As stored in TCRdb, this immuneACCESS dataset retains in-frame rearrangements with V and J assigned. A fraction of the clones does not appear; measured against another copy, unresolved V genes explain less than half of the discrepancy, and the remainder lacks a known reason. V and J calls plus clone size are reproduced from that table; the DNA served to infer D and trimming. The sample table shows over 85,000 clones, and roughly two thirds are seen once. The ten top clones hold roughly 3.5% of the sample.

With respect to this clone: Its target antigen remains unknown. Qualities for individual bases were not recorded, and no much larger clone is one base off.

The cohort consisted of 650 to 850 healthy bone marrow donors. At the time of sampling, all cohort members were nominally healthy, though unrecorded immune exposures were likely present. The donor was CMV seronegative and belonged to the group of 352 seronegative cohort members. A peripheral blood sample was collected from each donor, and TCR beta sequencing was performed on peripheral blood mononuclear cells. Genomic DNA was extracted from the blood cell samples with the Qiagen DNeasy Blood Extraction Kit. This TCR was sampled from a man between 35 and 55 years old in good health and CMV-seronegative. Material: PBMCs. This chain is built from TRBV4-1 and TRBJ2-5; the junction holds 10 bases that match TRBD2. The CDR3 region reads CASSQGLAGRINEQYF. The DNA reads as follows: TGCGCCAGCAGCCAAGGACTAGCGGGCCGGATTAATGAGCAGTACTTC.